These 20 T cell receptor beta chains share one sample of origin, sequenced in a study of OX40 agonist ivuxolimab in advanced cancers. Assay used: immunoSEQ multiplex PCR; TCRdb lists only in-frame clones, some missing. The data contain about 82,000 clones, around 85% of them seen just once; the ten biggest clones take up around 0.21%. This specimen consisted of CD4+ or CD8+ T cells sorted from blood, obtained in a trial of the OX40 agonist ivuxolimab. These receptors all come from an adult with an advanced solid tumor such as melanoma, head and neck, liver or kidney cancer.

Only one count was recorded for this clone. V and J are TRBV5-1 and TRBJ2-1; a weak D match, TRBD2 (5 bases). With 4 bases removed from V and 7 bases from J, the gap between germline ends came to 21 bases. CDR3 length: 16 amino acids. CDR1 is SGHRS and CDR2 is YFSETQ in the germline V gene. CDR3 amino acids: CASSLQPGSVENEQFF. In nucleotides, the CDR3 is TGCGCCAGCAGCCTCCAACCGGGTAGCGTGGAGAATGAGCAGTTCTTC.

The chain links TRBV19 to TRBJ2-7; TRBD1 is a possible D gene (5 bases). The ends were cut back, 5 bases at V and 9 bases at J, with 20 bases in the middle. Germline CDR1 LNHDA, CDR2 SQIVND (reference sequence). CDR3 length: 14 amino acids. The DNA for the CDR3 is TGTGCCAGTAGTTCATCGCTGGACAACGATGCGCAGTACTTC. This translates into CASSSSLDNDAQYF.

The chain couples TRBV2 to TRBJ2-5, with D uncertain. This CDR3 contains 15 residues. The germline V gene has CDR1 SNHLY and CDR2 FYNNEI. V lost 3 bases to trimming and J lost 1 base, with 12 bases between them. The CDR3 protein is CASSDGYRPQETQYF. The CDR3, as DNA: TGTGCCAGCAGTGATGGTTATCGGCCCCAAGAGACCCAGTACTTC. The whole variable domain, filled in from reference TRBV2 and TRBJ2-5, reads EPEVTQTPSHQVTQMGQEVILRCVPISNHLYFYWYRQILGQKVEFLVSFYNNEISEKSEIFDDQFSVERPDGSNFTLKIRSTKLEDSAMYFCASSDGYRPQETQYFGPGTRLLVL.

The chain carries TRBV6-5 and TRBJ2-1, with D unclear. There are 16 residues in the CDR3. Trimming stripped 0 bases from V and 4 bases from J, with 13 bases between. Germline CDR1 is MNHEY and CDR2 is SVGAGI. For the CDR3, the DNA is TGTGCCAGCAGTTACTCTGCGCAAAATTATTACAATGAGCAGTTCTTC. Translated, it gives CASSYSAQNYYNEQFF.

The V call is TRBV5-1, the J call TRBJ2-5; no clear D gene. V shed 1 base and J shed 2 bases, with 3 bases lying between them. CDR3 length: 12 residues. Germline CDR1 reads SGHRS; CDR2 reads YFSETQ. In DNA form, the CDR3 reads TGCGCCAGCAGCTTGACTCAAGAGACCCAGTACTTC. It codes for CASSLTQETQYF.

This clone appeared a single time. The V gene is TRBV28, the J gene TRBJ2-1, with 10 bases that match TRBD1. This CDR3 contains 14 residues. V shed 8 bases, J shed 7 bases, and the junction held 8 bases outside the gene matches. The V gene's germline CDR1 is MDHEN and CDR2 SYDVKM. The CDR3 nucleotides read TGTGCCAGCTCTCTAGGGGGACAGGGGAATGAGCAGTTCTTC. Its translation is CASSLGGQGNEQFF. The full variable domain, rest sourced from reference TRBV28 and TRBJ2-1, is DVKVTQSSRYLVKRTGEKVFLECVQDMDHENMFWYRQDPGLGLRLIYFSYDVKMKEKGDIPEGYSVSREKKERFSLILESASTNQTSMYLCASSLGGQGNEQFFGPGTRLTVL.

The chain joins TRBV2 to TRBJ1-1, with D possibly being TRBD1 (5 bases). V gave up 5 bases and J gave up 0 bases, with 7 bases separating them. From germline, CDR1 is SNHLY and CDR2 FYNNEI. CDR3 length: 13 residues. The CDR3 loop is CASSIQVNTEAFF. CDR3 sequence (DNA): TGTGCCAGCAGTATACAGGTGAACACTGAAGCTTTCTTT. Full variable domain (missing parts from reference TRBV2 and TRBJ1-1): EPEVTQTPSHQVTQMGQEVILRCVPISNHLYFYWYRQILGQKVEFLVSFYNNEISEKSEIFDDQFSVERPDGSNFTLKIRSTKLEDSAMYFCASSIQVNTEAFFGQGTRLTVV.

The V call is TRBV6-1, the J call TRBJ1-5; 8 positions match TRBD1. Germline CDR1 reads MNHNS; CDR2 reads SASEGT. The trim removed 0 bases at V and 2 bases at J, leaving 3 bases unmatched. The CDR3 spans 16 residues. The CDR3 loop is CASSEAAGQGNQPQHF. The DNA of the CDR3 is TGTGCCAGCAGTGAAGCTGCGGGACAGGGCAATCAGCCCCAGCATTTT.

The chain is built from TRBV18 and TRBJ2-3; the match to TRBD2 covers 13 bases. This CDR3 has 16 residues. V shed 2 bases and J 4 bases; nucleotides not matched to a gene: 3. Germline V gene sequence: CDR1 KGHSH, CDR2 LQKENI. CDR3 nucleotides: TGTGCCAGCTCACCAAGGACTAGCGGGAGCTCAGATACGCAGTATTTT. It specifies CASSPRTSGSSDTQYF.

This chain links TRBV30 with TRBJ1-2, with D tentatively TRBD1 (5 bases). This CDR3 is built from 11 residues. V lost 2 bases and J lost 11, with 12 bases in between. Germline CDR1 and CDR2: GTSNPN and SVGIG (reference sequence). DNA for the CDR3: TGTGCCTGGAGTCCGGGGGGACCGTACACCTTC. It specifies CAWSPGGPYTF.

The rearrangement links TRBV4-3 to TRBJ1-5; D is possibly TRBD1 (5 bases). This CDR3 comprises 15 residues. V was shortened by 3 bases and J by 5 bases, with 14 bases between the two germline ends. Germline V gives CDR1 LGHNA, CDR2 YSLEER. CDR3 region: CASSQGPGGDQPQHF. Written as DNA, the CDR3 is TGCGCCAGCAGCCAGGGGCCCGGGGGGGATCAGCCCCAGCATTTT.

This clone was seen just once. The rearrangement uses TRBV5-1 and TRBJ1-6; D not resolved. CDR3 length: 13 amino acids. Germline V CDR1 and CDR2: SGHRS, YFSETQ. V shed 5 bases and J shed 7 bases, with 10 bases lying between them. CDR3 residues: CASRGTINSPLHF. The CDR3 DNA reads as TGCGCCAGCAGGGGAACGATCAATTCACCCCTCCACTTT.

The CDR3 spells CASSASMNTEAFF. CDR3 in DNA: TGTGCCAGCAGCGCCAGCATGAACACTGAAGCTTTCTTT. This chain uses TRBV5-4 with TRBJ1-1; D is uncertain. In germline, CDR1 is SGHNT, CDR2 YYREEE (reference sequence). The CDR3 has 13 amino acids. Trimming left V 4 bases short and J 0 bases short, with 7 bases between.

The chain links TRBV23-1 to TRBJ2-5, with TRBD2 matching 7 bases. TRBV23-1 is an ORF, and what it does is uncertain. Germline trimming cut 3 bases from V and 5 bases from J; bases unmatched to any gene: 9. The CDR3 has 15 amino acids. CDR3 sequence (DNA): TGCGCCAGCAGTCAGTCTCTAGCGGAGGGGGAGACCCAGTACTTC. It specifies CASSQSLAEGETQYF.

As concerns this clone: At the DNA level, this CDR3 is encoded by other sequences in the same sample as well. The V call is TRBV28, the J call TRBJ2-7, with 13 bases matching TRBD2. The germline CDR1 and CDR2 sequences are MDHEN and SYDVKM. The CDR3 is made up of 15 amino acids. CDR3 nucleotide sequence: TGTGCCAGCAGTTCCCCCTCGGGACTAGCGGGGTTCCGTTTCGTC. This translates into CASSSPSGLAGFRFV.

The chain links TRBV10-3 to TRBJ2-5; D is perhaps TRBD2 (5 bases). The length of the CDR3 is 12 residues. The V end lost 9 bases, the J end lost 4 bases, and 12 bases lay between the germline ends. Germline CDR1 is ENHRY and CDR2 is SYGVKD. The CDR3 spells CAIKEDGETQYF. For the CDR3, the DNA is TGTGCCATTAAGGAGGACGGAGAGACCCAGTACTTC.

The J gene is TRBJ2-7, the V gene TRBV27; TRBD1 aligns across 9 bases. The J segment lost 3 bases and the V segment lost 5 bases, leaving 5 bases of the junction unmatched. The CDR3 has 14 amino acids. CDR1 is MNHEY and CDR2 is SMNVEV in the germline V gene (reference sequence). CDR3 residues: CASSARDRVYEQYV. The CDR3 DNA reads TGTGCCAGCAGTGCCCGGGACAGGGTCTACGAGCAGTACGTC.

CDR3 sequence: CASRLQPAGGQPQHF. The CDR3 coding sequence is TGCGCCAGCAGGCTACAGCCTGCTGGTGGTCAGCCCCAGCATTTT. The chain couples TRBV5-1 to TRBJ1-5, with no clear D. CDR1 SGHRS and CDR2 YFSETQ come from the germline V gene. There are 15 residues in the CDR3. With 5 bases removed from V and 6 bases from J, the gap between germline ends came to 18 bases. Together with reference TRBV5-1 and TRBJ1-5, the CDR3 gives the full variable domain: KAGVTQTPRYLIKTRGQQVTLSCSPISGHRSVSWYQQTPGQGLQFLFEYFSETQRNKGNFPGRFSGRQFSNSRSEMNVSTLELGDSALYLCASRLQPAGGQPQHFGDGTRLSIL.

V gene TRBV9 combines with J gene TRBJ2-3; D might be TRBD1 (5 bases). Germline V gene sequence: CDR1 SGDLS, CDR2 YYNGEE. The V end lost 0 bases, the J end lost 4 bases, and 15 bases lay between the germline ends. This CDR3 is built from 16 residues. CDR3 in amino acids: CASSVGQGRVADTQYF. CDR3 bases: TGTGCCAGCAGCGTAGGCCAGGGAAGAGTAGCAGATACGCAGTATTTT. The complete variable domain, with remaining parts taken from reference TRBV9 and TRBJ2-3, reads DSGVTQTPKHLITATGQRVTLRCSPRSGDLSVYWYQQSLDQGLQFLIQYYNGEERAKGNILERFSAQQFPDLHSELNLSSLELGDSALYFCASSVGQGRVADTQYFGPGTRLTVL.

The J gene is TRBJ2-7, the V gene TRBV28, with TRBD2 as a possible D gene (6 bases). From germline, CDR1 is MDHEN and CDR2 SYDVKM. CDR3 size: 12 residues. V dropped 1 base and J dropped 6 bases, with 7 bases sitting between them. The DNA of the CDR3 is TGTGCCAGCAGTTTATCGGGGGTCGAGCAGTACTTC. Amino acid sequence: CASSLSGVEQYF.